This entry is about one TCR beta chain. Its antigen is unknown. No base-level quality is on record; no much larger clone is a single base apart. These data come from a study of T cell responses to AZD1222 COVID-19 vaccine listed by TCRdb under 2021. As for the study more broadly: Because spike-specific TCR depth and breadth did not differ between the two schedules, AZD1222 recipients who got a second dose at roughly 4 weeks were pooled with those who got a second dose at roughly 12 weeks. A total of 230 or so trial participants underwent TCR sequencing, of whom nearly 210 received two doses of AZD1222 and about 26 received two doses of the MenACWY control vaccine. Trial participants were enrolled by age into subgroups of 18-55, 56-69 and 70-plus years, and roughly 150, 30 and 60 TCR-sequenced participants, respectively, were included in these subgroups. What the study reported, not specific to this receptor: Spike-specific TCR breadth and depth rose significantly after two AZD1222 doses compared with day 0 and with MenACWY recipients. Nearly half of unique spike-specific TCRs reportedly recognized epitopes outside regions mutated in the B.1.351 and B.1.1.7 variants. No day 14 peak-response samples were available, so repertoires were characterized only after the peak T cell response. Conclusions about previously exposed vaccinees were limited because only six AZD1222 recipients were SARS-CoV-2 seropositive at baseline. Participants were mostly white British and included more females than males, and it was suggested by the authors that clonal diversity may have been underestimated. The 56-69-year group was small, and its depth increase did not reach significance, likely because of low power. Vaccine-associated CD4 TCRs spanned the whole spike protein, with dominant responses in regions 160-218 and 743-854.

The CDR3 regions of human TCRbeta chains were analyzed by immunosequencing. The paper's data handling went like this. Repertoire TCRs were matched against a reference library of SARS-CoV-2-specific TCRs generated with the MIRA antigen-specificity platform. Breadth was defined as the fraction of unique TCRs that were SARS-CoV-2-associated. Depth was defined as the fraction of total T cells that were SARS-CoV-2-associated. Using the MIRA data, every spike-specific TCR was mapped to the spike region that the TCR reacted to and assigned to either a CD4 or a CD8 class. Log10-transformed breadth and depth values were compared by one-way ANOVA with Sidak's multiple comparisons tests. TCRdb carries this immuneACCESS record with in-frame sequences only. Its versions omit some clonotypes, under half of them owing to an unresolved V gene in the studies checked, with the rest unexplained. D and trimming come from the DNA, and the V and J calls and clone size come from that table. The sample records around 170,000 clones, about 91% of which are singletons. The ten most abundant clones make up about 4.5% of the sample.

CDR3 length: 15 amino acids, cysteine to phenylalanine. Of the read, only the CDR3 DNA is kept; its 45 bases are in frame from base 1. The germline V gene (reference sequence) specifies GTSNPN as CDR1 and SVGIG as CDR2. V is shortened by 2 bases, J by 3 bases, and the region joining them spans 14 bases. What this sample's time point label stands for: baseline before first vaccination. Samples from vaccinated people were obtained from the UK trials COV001 and COV002, which included a single-blind randomized controlled phase 2/3 trial of AZD1222 (ChAdOx1 nCoV-19) in healthy adults. For TCRbeta chain sequencing, PBMC samples from trial participants were taken at day 0 and at day 28 after the second dose.

The source material was peripheral blood, sampled on day 0 of AZD1222 vaccination. This sequence originates from an adult in good health. The chain joins TRBV30 to TRBJ2-1; D gene: possibly TRBD2, on 7 matching bases. The bases are TGTGCCTGGAGTTTTAGGGGGACTATCTACAATGAGCAGTTCTTC. It specifies CAWSFRGTIYNEQFF.